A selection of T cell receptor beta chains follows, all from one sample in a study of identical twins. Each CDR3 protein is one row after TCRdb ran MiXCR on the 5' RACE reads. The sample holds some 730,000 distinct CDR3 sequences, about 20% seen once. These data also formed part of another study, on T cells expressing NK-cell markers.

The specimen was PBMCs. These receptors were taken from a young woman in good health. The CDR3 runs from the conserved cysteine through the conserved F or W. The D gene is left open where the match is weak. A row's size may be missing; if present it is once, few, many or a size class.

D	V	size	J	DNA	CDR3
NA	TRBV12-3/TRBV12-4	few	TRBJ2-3	TGTGCCAGCGCCGGAGTTGTCATCGCAGATACGCAGTATTTT	CASAGVVIADTQYF
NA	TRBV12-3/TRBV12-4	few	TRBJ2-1	TGTGCCAGCACCATGCTCAATGAGCAGTTCTTC	CASTMLNEQFF
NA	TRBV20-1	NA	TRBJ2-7	TGCAGTGCTAGATCCCCGGGGGCCCCGATGATTGTGCAGTACTTC	CSARSPGAPMIVQYF
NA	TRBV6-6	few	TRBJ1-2	TGTGCCAGCAGTCCTTGGGGACCGTTAGGCTACACCTTC	CASSPWGPLGYTF
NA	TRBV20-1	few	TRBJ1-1	TGCAGTGCCCGGGTGGTGTGGACTGAAGCTTTCTTT	CSARVVWTEAFF
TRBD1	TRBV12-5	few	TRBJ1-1	TGTGCTAGTGGTTGGGGACAGGCCGCGAACACTGAAGCTTTCTTT	CASGWGQAANTEAFF
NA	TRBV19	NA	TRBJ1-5	TGTGCCAGTACTCCCACGTTGCGGGGTTATCAGCCCCAGCATTTT	CASTPTLRGYQPQHF
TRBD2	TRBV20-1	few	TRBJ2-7	TGCAGTGCCGAGGGTCTAGCGGGGGGCCTTAGCTCCTACGAGCAGTACTTC	CSAEGLAGGLSSYEQYF
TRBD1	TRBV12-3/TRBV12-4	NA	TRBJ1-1	TGTGCCAGCAGAAGACAGGGGAAAAACACTGAAGCTTTCTTT	CASRRQGKNTEAFF
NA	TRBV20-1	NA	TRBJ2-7	TGCAGTGCTAGGGCGCCTCAAGGCTACGAGCAGTACTTC	CSARAPQGYEQYF
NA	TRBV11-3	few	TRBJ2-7	TGTGCCAGCAGTCCTACAGGGCCAGAGCAGTACTTC	CASSPTGPEQYF
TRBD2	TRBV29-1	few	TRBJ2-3	TGCAGCGTTAATGGGGGAGGGCGTTCAGATACGCAGTATTTT	CSVNGGGRSDTQYF
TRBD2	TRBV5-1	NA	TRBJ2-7	TGCGCCAGCAGCCCCTCCGGGACTACCACCTACGAGCAGTACTTC	CASSPSGTTTYEQYF
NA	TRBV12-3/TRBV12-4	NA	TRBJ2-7	TGTGCCAGCAGTCCTACCTGGGCCTACGAGCAGTACTTC	CASSPTWAYEQYF
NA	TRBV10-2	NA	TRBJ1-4	TGCGCCAGCAGGGAAGGGGTAGAAAAACTGTTTTTT	CASREGVEKLFF
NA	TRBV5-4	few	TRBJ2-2	TGTGCCAGCAGCACCGGGACGGAGAACACCGGGGAGCTGTTTTTT	CASSTGTENTGELFF
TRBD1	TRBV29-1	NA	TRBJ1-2	TGCAGCGCCACAGGGGGGTATGGCTACACCTTC	CSATGGYGYTF
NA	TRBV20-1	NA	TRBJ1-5	TGCAGTGTGGGACACCATAGCAATCAGCCCCAGCATTTT	CSVGHHSNQPQHF
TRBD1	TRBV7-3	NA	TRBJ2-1	TGTGCCAGCAGCCCCAACAGGGGGCTTGATGAGCAGTTCTTC	CASSPNRGLDEQFF
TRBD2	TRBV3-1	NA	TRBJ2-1	TGTGCCAGCAGCCAAGATCGGCGGGGGGGGTACAATGTGCAGTTCTTC	CASSQDRRGGYNVQFF
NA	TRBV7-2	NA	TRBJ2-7	TGTGCCAGCAGCCCCCCGTCTTTCGGTATATACGAGCAGTACTTC	CASSPPSFGIYEQYF
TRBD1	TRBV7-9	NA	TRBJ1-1	TGTGCCAGCGTTCTAGGGACAGCGAACACTGAAGCTTTCTTT	CASVLGTANTEAFF
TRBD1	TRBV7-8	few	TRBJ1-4	TGTGCCAGCAGCCCCCCAGGGGGCGCGGCTGAAAAACTGTTTTTT	CASSPPGGAAEKLFF
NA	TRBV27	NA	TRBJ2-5	TGTGCCAGCAGTGCCATCATCGGGGCTCGGGAGACCCAGTACTTC	CASSAIIGARETQYF
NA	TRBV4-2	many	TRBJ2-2	TGTGCCAGCAGCCAAGAAAACCCCGGGGAGCTGTTTTTT	CASSQENPGELFF
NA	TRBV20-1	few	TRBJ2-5	TGCAGTGCACCTGGACGGGGCGAGACCCAGTACTTC	CSAPGRGETQYF
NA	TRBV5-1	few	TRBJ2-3	TGCGCCAGCAGCTTGGATCGGGGTCGTGGTACGCAGTATTTT	CASSLDRGRGTQYF
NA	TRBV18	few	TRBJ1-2	TGTGCCAGCTCACCACCGACGAGGACAGCGAAGGGCTACACCTTC	CASSPPTRTAKGYTF
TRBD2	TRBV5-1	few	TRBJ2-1	TGCGCCAGCAGCTTGGATATAGCGGGGGTCGTCAATGAGCAGTTCTTC	CASSLDIAGVVNEQFF
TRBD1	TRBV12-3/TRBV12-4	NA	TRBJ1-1	TGTGCCAGCAGCAAGCGCAGGGGGCCCGTAAACACTGAAGCTTTCTTT	CASSKRRGPVNTEAFF
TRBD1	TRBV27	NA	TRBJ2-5	TGTGCCAGCAGTCGAAGACAGGGCGGGGAGACCCAGTACTTC	CASSRRQGGETQYF
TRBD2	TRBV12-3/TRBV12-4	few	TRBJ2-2	TGTGCCAGCAGTTCGCCCTCTAGCGGGGGGCCATACACCGGGGAGCTGTTTTTT	CASSSPSSGGPYTGELFF
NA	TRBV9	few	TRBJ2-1	TGTGTCAGCAGCGTAGGTAGGGAGCAGTTCTTC	CVSSVGREQFF
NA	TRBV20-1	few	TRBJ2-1	TGCAGTGCCACGAACGACAATGAGCAGTTCTTC	CSATNDNEQFF
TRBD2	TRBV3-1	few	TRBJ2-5	TGTGCCAGCAGCCAGGCTAGCGGGGAAGAGACCCAGTACTTC	CASSQASGEETQYF
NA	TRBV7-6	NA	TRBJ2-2	TGTGCCAGCAGCTTTCTGGGACTCAGCTCAAACACCGGGGAGCTGTTTTTT	CASSFLGLSSNTGELFF
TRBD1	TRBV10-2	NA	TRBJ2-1	TGCGCCAGCAGTGGACAGGGGGGCTATGAGCAGTTCTTC	CASSGQGGYEQFF
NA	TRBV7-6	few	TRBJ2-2	TGTGCCAGCAGCTCACCCGGGATAGGCACCGGGGAGCTGTTTTTT	CASSSPGIGTGELFF
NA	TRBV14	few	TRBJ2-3	TGTGCCAGCAGCATACTCAGGGGAGATACGCAGTATTTT	CASSILRGDTQYF
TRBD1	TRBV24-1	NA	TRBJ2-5	TGTGCCACCAGTGATTCAAAGACAGGGGGTGAGACCCAGTACTTC	CATSDSKTGGETQYF
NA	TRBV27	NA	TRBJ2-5	TGTGCCAGCAGTACCAGGGGCGGCCAAGGAACCCAGTACTTC	CASSTRGGQGTQYF
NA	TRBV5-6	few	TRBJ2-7	TGTGCCAGCAGCTTGTCGGATAGCTCCTACGAGCAGTACTTC	CASSLSDSSYEQYF
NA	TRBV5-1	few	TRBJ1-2	TGCGCCAGCAGCTTGGAACAGGGAGACGGCTACACCTTC	CASSLEQGDGYTF
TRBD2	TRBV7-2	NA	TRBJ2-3	TGTGCCAGCAGCTTAGGGCAGGCGGGAGGAACCTGGGGGACGCAGTATTTT	CASSLGQAGGTWGTQYF
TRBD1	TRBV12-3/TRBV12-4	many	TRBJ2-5	TGTGCCAGCAGTTCATCTGGGACAGGGAAAGAGACCCAGTACTTC	CASSSSGTGKETQYF
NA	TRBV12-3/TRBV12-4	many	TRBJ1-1	TGTGCCAGCAGTCTCTCACTCGGAGACACTGAAGCTTTCTTT	CASSLSLGDTEAFF
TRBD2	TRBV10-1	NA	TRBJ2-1	TGCGCCAGCAGTCCTACGGGAGGGCCGGGGATGAATGAGCAGTTCTTC	CASSPTGGPGMNEQFF
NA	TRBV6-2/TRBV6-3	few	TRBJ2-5	TGTGCCAGCAGTTACGCATGGACTACCCCCGTGGCCCAGTACTTC	CASSYAWTTPVAQYF
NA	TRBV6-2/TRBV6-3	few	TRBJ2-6	TGTGCCAGCAGCAGACCAAACTCTGGGGCCAACGTCCTGACTTTC	CASSRPNSGANVLTF
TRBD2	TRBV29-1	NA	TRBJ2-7	TGCAGCGTTGGGAGCGGGAGTATCTACGAGCAGTACTTC	CSVGSGSIYEQYF
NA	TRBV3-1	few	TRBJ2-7	TGTGCCAGCAGCCAAGGGAGCGGCGTGACCTACGAGCAGTACTTC	CASSQGSGVTYEQYF
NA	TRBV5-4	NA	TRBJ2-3	TGTGCCAGCAGCTTGGCCGGAGTAACGGGCCTCAACAGGGAAGATACGCAGTATTTT	CASSLAGVTGLNREDTQYF
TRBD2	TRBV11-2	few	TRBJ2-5	TGTGCCAGCAGCCTGACTAGCAGTCAAGAGACCCAGTACTTC	CASSLTSSQETQYF
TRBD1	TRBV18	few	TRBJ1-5	TGTGCCAGCTCACCCCGACAGGGGACTAGCAATCAGCCCCAGCATTTT	CASSPRQGTSNQPQHF